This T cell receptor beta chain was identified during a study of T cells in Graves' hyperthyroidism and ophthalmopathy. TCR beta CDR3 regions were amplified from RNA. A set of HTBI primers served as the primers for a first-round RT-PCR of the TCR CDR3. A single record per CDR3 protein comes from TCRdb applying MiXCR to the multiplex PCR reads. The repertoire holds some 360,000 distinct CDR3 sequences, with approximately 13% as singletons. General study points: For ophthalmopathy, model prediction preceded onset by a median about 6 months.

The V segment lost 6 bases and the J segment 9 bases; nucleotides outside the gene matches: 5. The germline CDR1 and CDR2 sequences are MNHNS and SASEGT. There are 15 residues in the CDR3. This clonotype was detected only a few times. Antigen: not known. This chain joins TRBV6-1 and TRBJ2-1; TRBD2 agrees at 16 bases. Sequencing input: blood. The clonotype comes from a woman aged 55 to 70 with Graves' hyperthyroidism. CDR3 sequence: CASSQGLAGGIEQFF. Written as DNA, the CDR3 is TGTGCCAGCAGCCAGGGACTAGCGGGAGGGATTGAGCAGTTCTTC.